The rows below give T cell receptor beta chains drawn from one sample of a study of a mutant IDH1 vaccine in newly diagnosed glioma. Their antigen targets remain unknown. Generated by immunoSEQ multiplex PCR, the TCRdb table keeps only in-frame clones and is missing some. The sample lists roughly 39,000 clones, 80% to 90% occurring once. The sample was PBMCs, taken from a glioma patient whose treatment included an IDH1 peptide vaccine. These receptors were taken from a man in his forties with glioma. The CDR3 runs from the conserved cysteine through the conserved F or W. D genes are given only for firm matches. Clone size, where shown, is once, few, many, or a class for clones that have expanded.

TRBV27	-	TRBJ1-5	-	TGTGCCAGCAGCTGGGGCAGGGGCAATCAGCCCCAGCATTTT	CASSWGRGNQPQHF
TRBV6-5	-	TRBJ2-7	-	TGTGCCAGCAGTTACAGGGGACCGGCTTACGAGCAGTACTTC	CASSYRGPAYEQYF
TRBV4-3	-	TRBJ1-5	-	TGCGCCAGCAGCCAAGGACAGGGCAATCAGCCCCAGCATTTT	CASSQGQGNQPQHF
TRBV7-3	-	TRBJ2-6	once	TGTGCCAGCAGCTTACTGCTAGGGGACCTCCTGACTTTC	CASSLLLGDLLTF
TRBV19	-	TRBJ2-6	-	TGTGCCAGTACACTGGGACGGTTCTCTGGGGCCAACGTCCTGACTTTC	CASTLGRFSGANVLTF
TRBV2	-	TRBJ1-2	-	TGTGCCAGCGATAGGATCTATGGCTACACCTTC	CASDRIYGYTF
TRBV5-6	TRBD2	TRBJ2-7	-	TGTGCCAGCAGCTCCCAGGGAGCGGGAGGAGGCGAGCAGTACTTC	CASSSQGAGGGEQYF
TRBV7-9	TRBD2	TRBJ2-1	-	TGTGCCAGCAGTTCTTACGGGAGGGCCATCGATGAGCAGTTCTTC	CASSSYGRAIDEQFF
TRBV6-5	-	TRBJ1-2	-	TGTGCCAGCACAGGACAGCCTACGAACCAATATGGCTACACCTTC	CASTGQPTNQYGYTF
TRBV4-3	-	TRBJ1-4	-	TGCGCCAGCAGCCAAGCCTACGGAGTCGGAAATGAAAAACTGTTTTTT	CASSQAYGVGNEKLFF
TRBV18	-	TRBJ2-3	-	TGTGCCAGCTCACCACAGAGGAATACAGATACGCAGTATTTT	CASSPQRNTDTQYF
TRBV2	-	TRBJ1-5	once	TGTGCCAGCAGAAGGGCCAATCAGCCCCAGCATTTT	CASRRANQPQHF
TRBV9	-	TRBJ2-3	-	TGTGCCAGCAGCGGTTCCGGCAGGGAAGAAGATACGCAGTATTTT	CASSGSGREEDTQYF
TRBV5-1	TRBD2	TRBJ2-7	-	TGCGCCAGCAGCTTGCTCCTACTAGCGGGATCCTACGAGCAGTACTTC	CASSLLLLAGSYEQYF
TRBV28	-	TRBJ2-1	-	TGTGCCAGCAGGCGCTCCAGCGGATCCTACAATGAGCAGTTCTTC	CASRRSSGSYNEQFF
TRBV7-9	-	TRBJ1-2	-	TGTGCCAGCAGCTTGGCAGGGGTGGTCTATGGCTACACCTTC	CASSLAGVVYGYTF
TRBV5-1	-	TRBJ2-1	-	TGCGCCAGCAGCCAAATGCGGGATGAGCAGTTCTTC	CASSQMRDEQFF
TRBV6-5	TRBD1	TRBJ2-7	-	TGTGCCAGCAGTCCAACCGGGACAGGCGGCGAGCAGTACTTC	CASSPTGTGGEQYF
TRBV19	-	TRBJ2-7	-	TGTGCCAGTAGTCCCGCGGCCACCTACGAGCAGTACTTC	CASSPAATYEQYF
TRBV7-2	TRBD2	TRBJ2-5	once	TGTGCCAGCAGCTTAGCCGGGAGGGGAGAGACCCAGTACTTC	CASSLAGRGETQYF
TRBV13	-	TRBJ2-1	few	TGTGCGAGCGCTGGGACTTTTGGGAATGAGCAGTTCTTC	CASAGTFGNEQFF
TRBV6-5	TRBD2	TRBJ2-3	-	TGTGCCAGCGAACGGGAGGTGACAGATACGCAGTATTTT	CASEREVTDTQYF
TRBV6-5	-	TRBJ2-1	-	TGTGCCAGCACAACCTACGGGACTCACAATGAGCAGTTCTTC	CASTTYGTHNEQFF
TRBV7-9	-	TRBJ1-2	-	TGTGCCAGCAGCTTATTGTTGGAGTCAGTTGGCTACACCTTC	CASSLLLESVGYTF
TRBV19	-	TRBJ2-7	-	TGTGCCAGTATGCCAGGGGCCGGGAACGAGCAGTACTTC	CASMPGAGNEQYF
TRBV21-1	-	TRBJ2-7	-	TGTGCCAGCAAGAAGCGGGAGGCCGCCTACGAGCAGTACTTC	CASKKREAAYEQYF
TRBV4-3	TRBD2	TRBJ2-5	-	TGCGCCAGCAGCCAGTTAGCGGGCGAGACCCAGTACTTC	CASSQLAGETQYF
TRBV7-8	-	TRBJ1-1	-	TGTGCCAGCAGCATACAGGGCGGAGGGGTCACTGAAGCTTTCTTT	CASSIQGGGVTEAFF
TRBV27	-	TRBJ2-3	-	TGTGCCAGCAGTATTATAGCCGTACGAGGTACAGATACGCAGTATTTT	CASSIIAVRGTDTQYF
TRBV5-1	TRBD2	TRBJ2-3	-	TGCGCCAACAGCTTGGATGGCGGGGGTAGCACAGATACGCAGTATTTT	CANSLDGGGSTDTQYF
TRBV7-2	-	TRBJ2-4	-	TGTGCCAGCAGCTTGCGGGAAGAGGACATTCAGTACTTC	CASSLREEDIQYF
TRBV7-9	TRBD2	TRBJ2-1	-	TGTGCCAGCAGTTCTAGCGGGAGGGGCGAGCAGTTCTTC	CASSSSGRGEQFF
TRBV6-1	TRBD1	TRBJ1-4	once	TGTGCCAGCAGTGAATACGGGACAGGTCCTGAAAAACTGTTTTTT	CASSEYGTGPEKLFF
TRBV2	-	TRBJ2-1	-	TGTGCCAGCAGAGACAGTAGCTCCTACAATGAGCAGTTCTTC	CASRDSSSYNEQFF
TRBV6-6	-	TRBJ2-7	-	TGTGCCAGCAGTTACTCGGCACAGGGTAACTACGAGCAGTACTTC	CASSYSAQGNYEQYF
TRBV4-1	-	TRBJ2-7	-	TGCGCCAGCAGCCAAGAAGGTCTGGCCCAGGGAAGCGTTGACGAGCAGTACTTC	CASSQEGLAQGSVDEQYF
TRBV10-3	TRBD1	TRBJ2-3	-	TGTGCCGTACAGGGGGTATTGTCCACAGATACGCAGTATTTT	CAVQGVLSTDTQYF
TRBV9	TRBD2	TRBJ2-3	-	TGTGCCAGCAGCGTAGGATCGGGAGGCGATACGCAGTATTTT	CASSVGSGGDTQYF
TRBV4-2	-	TRBJ2-2	-	TGTGCCAGCAGCCAAGATTACGTGGGGACCGGGGAGCTGTTTTTT	CASSQDYVGTGELFF
TRBV19	-	TRBJ2-1	-	TGTGCCAGTAGTCTACAAGGGGGATTTTACAATGAGCAGTTCTTC	CASSLQGGFYNEQFF
TRBV7-2	-	TRBJ2-3	-	TGTGCCAGCAGCGGCTTTGGGGGGAGAGGAGATACGCAGTATTTT	CASSGFGGRGDTQYF
TRBV19	TRBD1	TRBJ2-7	-	TGTGCCAGTAGTCCCGGGACAGTCTACCACGAGCAGTACTTC	CASSPGTVYHEQYF
TRBV7-9	TRBD2	TRBJ2-5	-	TGTGCCACCAAACAGCGGGGGGAGACCCAGTACTTC	CATKQRGETQYF
TRBV4-3	TRBD1	TRBJ2-2	-	TGCGCCAGCAGCCGATCAGGGACAGGGGCCGGGGAGCTGTTTTTT	CASSRSGTGAGELFF
TRBV27	-	TRBJ2-7	-	TGTGCCAGCAGTATGGGGATGGCGGCCTACGAGCAGTACTTC	CASSMGMAAYEQYF
TRBV2	TRBD2	TRBJ2-7	-	TGTGCCAGCAAAGCTTATGGCGGGAGATACGAGCAGTACTTC	CASKAYGGRYEQYF
TRBV19	TRBD1	TRBJ1-1	-	TGTGCCAGTAGTAACCCACGGGACAGTCTTAACACTGAAGCTTTCTTT	CASSNPRDSLNTEAFF
TRBV6-1	-	TRBJ2-1	-	TGTGCCGTCTTCACAGGGAGCAATGAGCAGTTCTTC	CAVFTGSNEQFF
TRBV7-2	TRBD2	TRBJ2-1	-	TGTGCCAGCAGCCCCCGGACTAGCGGGACGTATGAGCAGTTCTTC	CASSPRTSGTYEQFF
TRBV29-1	-	TRBJ2-7	-	TGCAGCGTCGCGGGACCCCCCTTATACGAGCAGTACTTC	CSVAGPPLYEQYF
TRBV7-2	TRBD2	TRBJ2-7	-	TGTGCCAGCAGCTTAGGGGTTGGGACTAGCTATGACGAGCAGTACTTC	CASSLGVGTSYDEQYF
TRBV5-1	TRBD1	TRBJ2-1	-	TGCGCCAGCAGCTCATCGGGACAGGGGGCTTCCTACAATGAGCAGTTCTTC	CASSSSGQGASYNEQFF
TRBV28	TRBD2	TRBJ2-1	-	TGTGCCAGCAGTTTTCGTCGCAGACTAGCGGGGAATGAGCAGTTCTTC	CASSFRRRLAGNEQFF
TRBV5-4	TRBD2	TRBJ2-1	-	TGTGCCAGCAACAGAGCGGGGACGACCTACAATGAGCAGTTCTTC	CASNRAGTTYNEQFF
TRBV6-1	-	TRBJ1-1	-	TGTGCCAGCAGTATAGAGGTCATGAACACTGAAGCTTTCTTT	CASSIEVMNTEAFF